This T cell receptor (beta chain) was sequenced in a study of Ad26.COV2.S vaccination and SARS-CoV-2 variants. Data came from immunoSEQ multiplex PCR; TCRdb stores just in-frame clones and leaves some out. The sample has approximately 140,000 clones; 75% to 90% are singletons. The CDR3 extends over 15 amino acids. CDR1 and CDR2 (germline): SSHAT, FNYEAQ (reference sequence). A note on this clone: A read error may account for a junction end that differs from germline.

The V gene is TRBV7-7, the J gene TRBJ2-3; TRBD2 might be the D (7 bases). This receptor was taken from a human donor who had recovered from COVID-19. The source was peripheral blood, collected after recovery from COVID-19. The CDR3 bases are TGTGCTAGCAGACCTCTTCGGGGGGCGTATGATACGCAGTATTTT. Protein: CASRPLRGAYDTQYF.